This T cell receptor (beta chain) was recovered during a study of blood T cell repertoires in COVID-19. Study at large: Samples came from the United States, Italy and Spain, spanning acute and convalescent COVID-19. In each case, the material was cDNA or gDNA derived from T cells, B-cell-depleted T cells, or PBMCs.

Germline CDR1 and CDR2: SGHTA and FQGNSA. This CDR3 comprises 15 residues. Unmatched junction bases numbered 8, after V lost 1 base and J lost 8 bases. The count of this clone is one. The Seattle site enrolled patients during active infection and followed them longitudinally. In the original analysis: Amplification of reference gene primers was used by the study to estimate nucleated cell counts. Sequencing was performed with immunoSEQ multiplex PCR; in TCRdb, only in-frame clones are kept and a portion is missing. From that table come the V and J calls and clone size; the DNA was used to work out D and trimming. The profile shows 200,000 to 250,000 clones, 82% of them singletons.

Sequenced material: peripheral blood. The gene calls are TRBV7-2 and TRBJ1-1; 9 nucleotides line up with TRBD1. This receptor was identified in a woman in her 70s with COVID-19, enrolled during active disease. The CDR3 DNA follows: TGTGCCAGCAGCTTAGTGTTACAGGGGGCTAACGAAGCTTTCTTT. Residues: CASSLVLQGANEAFF.